The 10 T cell receptor beta chains reported below all come from one sample, sequenced in a study of neurological immune-mediated disorders. TCRdb ran MiXCR on the 5' RACE reads and lists one entry per CDR3 protein. The table lists about 46,000 distinct CDR3 sequences, less than 2% of them singletons. What was sequenced was PBMCs. These receptors were taken from a woman in her thirties or forties with multiple sclerosis.

This clonotype was found many times. The chain is built from TRBV29-1 and TRBJ1-4, with D possibly matching TRBD1 (5 bases). Germline V lookup: CDR1 SQVTM, CDR2 ANQGSEA. Trimming stripped 6 bases from V and 5 bases from J, with 16 bases between. The CDR3 extends over 14 amino acids. The chain's CDR3 is CSVSHGTGNEKLFF. The CDR3, as DNA: TGCAGCGTATCACACGGGACGGGGAATGAAAAACTGTTTTTT.

This clonotype was seen many times. V is TRBV20-1 and J is TRBJ2-7; weak D call: TRBD2 (5 bases). Per germline, CDR1 DFQATT and CDR2 SNEGSKA (reference sequence). Trimming cost V 0 bases and J 6 bases, with 12 bases left between them. The CDR3 is 13 amino acids. Here the CDR3 reads CSARDRAGVEQYF. The CDR3 nucleotides are TGCAGTGCTAGAGATCGGGCCGGGGTCGAGCAGTACTTC.

At least ten counts were recorded for this clonotype. The chain carries TRBV5-5 and TRBJ1-6, with D possibly being TRBD1 (5 bases). V shed 1 base and J shed 8 bases, with 7 bases lying between them. The CDR3 sequence is 13 residues long. Germline V gene data show CDR1 as SGHKS and CDR2 as YYEKEE (reference sequence). CDR3 region: CASSLFRDSPLHF. DNA for the CDR3: TGTGCCAGCAGCTTGTTCAGGGATTCACCCCTCCACTTT.

V is TRBV10-3 and J is TRBJ1-1; no definite D call. Germline V gives CDR1 ENHRY, CDR2 SYGVKD. V was shortened by 2 bases and J by 1 base, with 8 bases between the two germline ends. This CDR3 has 14 residues. The CDR3 loop is CAISEPPTNTEAFF. The CDR3 DNA is TGTGCCATCAGTGAGCCCCCCACGAACACTGAAGCTTTCTTT.

The chain combines TRBV29-1 with TRBJ2-7, with D perhaps matching TRBD1 (5 bases). The germline V gene encodes CDR1 SQVTM and CDR2 ANQGSEA. Trimming pared 6 bases from V and 3 bases from J, leaving 18 bases between. This CDR3 is built from 14 residues. CDR3 DNA sequence: TGCAGCGTCAAATTAAACGTCAGGGTCTACGAGCAGTACTTC. Translating it yields CSVKLNVRVYEQYF.

This clonotype was detected ten times or more. The chain is built from TRBV28 and TRBJ1-1; D gene unclear. V shed 7 bases and J shed 3 bases, with 9 bases lying between them. CDR1 is MDHEN, CDR2 SYDVKM, per germline. CDR3 length: 12 residues. This chain's CDR3 is CASTGQYTEAFF. The CDR3 DNA reads TGTGCCAGCACTGGGCAGTACACTGAAGCTTTCTTT.

This clonotype was seen ten or more times. The chain recombines TRBV20-1 with TRBJ2-7; the D is unclear. The CDR3 length is 12 residues. Trimming removed 0 bases at V and 4 bases at J, with 7 bases between. Germline V gene sequence: CDR1 DFQATT, CDR2 SNEGSKA (reference sequence). As DNA, the CDR3 is TGCAGTGCTAGAGAGAGGAGATACGAGCAGTACTTC. This sequence encodes CSARERRYEQYF.

Ten or more counts support this clonotype. The rearrangement uses TRBV12-3 or TRBV12-4 and TRBJ1-2; 8 nucleotides line up with TRBD1. This CDR3 is 14 amino acids long. The J segment lost 6 bases and the V segment lost 3 bases, leaving 6 bases of the junction unmatched. The CDR3 loop is CASSFTQTGDGYTF. Here the CDR3 DNA reads TGTGCCAGCAGTTTCACCCAGACAGGGGATGGCTACACCTTC.

This clonotype was seen at least ten times. The CDR3 region is CATSRAGGRDAFF. In nucleotides, the CDR3 is TGTGCCACCAGCAGAGCGGGGGGAAGGGACGCTTTCTTT. The chain is built from TRBV15 and TRBJ1-1; tentatively, D is TRBD1 (5 bases). The CDR3 spans 13 residues. The germline CDR1 and CDR2 sequences are LNHNV and YYDKDF (reference sequence). V was clipped by 1 base and J by 11 bases, with 14 bases between them.

Ten or more counts support this clonotype. The chain joins TRBV5-1 to TRBJ1-1, with D uncertain. The germline V and J ends were trimmed by 6 bases and 0 bases, with 15 bases remaining between them. The CDR3 runs to 15 residues. Germline values: CDR1 SGHRS, CDR2 YFSETQ. The CDR3 reads CASNTYVLVNTEAFF. CDR3 bases: TGCGCCAGCAACACCTACGTACTGGTGAACACTGAAGCTTTCTTT.